The 6 T cell receptor beta chains given below trace back to one sample, sequenced in a study of T cell responses to AZD1222 COVID-19 vaccine. Using immunoSEQ multiplex PCR, the repertoire was profiled, and TCRdb retains in-frame clones only, with some absent. This table holds fewer than 120,000 clones, about 94% found once. The sequencing here drew on peripheral blood, taken 28 days after the second AZD1222 dose. Receptors originate from an adult who received the AZD1222 COVID-19 vaccine.

The chain is built from TRBV11-2 and TRBJ1-2, with a tentative D call TRBD1 (5 bases). This CDR3 region has 15 residues. Trimming stripped 2 bases from V and 5 bases from J, with 15 bases between. Germline-derived CDR1 and CDR2 are SGHAT and FQNNGV. CDR3 nucleotide sequence: TGTGCCAGCAGCTTAAATTCCGGGACCACGTATGGCTACACCTTC. It specifies CASSLNSGTTYGYTF. The full variable domain, in which reference TRBV11-2 and TRBJ1-2 provide the parts outside the CDR3, is EAGVAQSPRYKIIEKRQSVAFWCNPISGHATLYWYQQILGQGPKLLIQFQNNGVVDDSQLPKDRFSAERLKGVDSTLKIQPAKLEDSAVYLCASSLNSGTTYGYTFGSGTRLTVV.

The rearrangement joins TRBV6-5 to TRBJ1-6, with D possibly matching TRBD1 (6 bases). The CDR3 extends over 16 amino acids. V lost 2 bases to trimming and J lost 7 bases, with 15 bases between them. Per germline, CDR1 MNHEY and CDR2 SVGAGI. In DNA form, the CDR3 reads TGTGCCAGCAGTTACGGGGAACAGGGTCGAAATTCACCCCTCCACTTT. It encodes CASSYGEQGRNSPLHF.

V gene TRBV6-5 combines with J gene TRBJ2-7; unclear D gene. V lost 7 bases and J 6 bases, leaving 13 bases between the germline ends. CDR1 is MNHEY and CDR2 is SVGAGI in the germline V gene. This CDR3 region has 12 residues. CDR3 nucleotide sequence: TGTGCCAGCACCCCCGAGCTGCGCGAGCAGTACTTC. Its protein product is CASTPELREQYF.

The rearrangement joins TRBV6-5 to TRBJ2-7, with D tentatively TRBD1 or TRBD2 (5 bases each). The germline CDR1 and CDR2 sequences are MNHEY and SVGAGI. V gave up 8 bases and J gave up 2 bases, with 10 bases separating them. This CDR3 is built from 12 residues. CDR3 residues: CASSGPTYEQYF. The DNA of the CDR3 is TGTGCCAGCTCGGGACCTACCTACGAGCAGTACTTC.

The J gene is TRBJ2-1, the V gene TRBV14; D uncertain. The germline V and J ends were trimmed by 6 bases and 2 bases, with 11 bases remaining between them. The CDR3 sequence is 14 residues long. Looked up from germline, CDR1 is SGHDN and CDR2 is FVKESK. Here the CDR3 reads CASRPLETYNEQFF. The CDR3 DNA reads TGTGCCAGCAGACCCCTAGAAACCTACAATGAGCAGTTCTTC.

The chain combines TRBV6-1 with TRBJ1-2, with D tentatively TRBD1 (6 bases). V was trimmed by 2 bases and J by 5 bases, leaving 36 bases between them. Germline V gives CDR1 MNHNS, CDR2 SASEGT. CDR3 length equals 22 residues. The DNA for the CDR3 is TGTGCCAGCAGTGAATCCACTCAGGCAGTAACATTGTGGGGGCAAAAACTGTATGGCTACACCTTC. Translated: CASSESTQAVTLWGQKLYGYTF.